The 5 T cell receptor beta chains in this list originate from one sample, sequenced in a study of blood T cell repertoires in COVID-19. TCRdb keeps only in-frame clones here, not all; method: immunoSEQ multiplex PCR. The sample yields about 98,000 clones, roughly nine tenths seen once. The sequencing input was peripheral blood. Receptors were obtained from a man aged 50-60 years with acute or convalescent COVID-19.

The V call is TRBV7-2, the J call TRBJ2-3; 9 bases line up with TRBD2. In germline, CDR1 is SGHTA, CDR2 FQGNSA. Trimming cost V 2 bases and J 2 bases; bases outside gene matches: 14. The CDR3 sequence is 19 residues long. The CDR3 bases are TGTGCCAGCAGCTTACTTGGGTCCTATAGCGGGAGCGACACAGATACGCAGTATTTT. Translated: CASSLLGSYSGSDTDTQYF.

This sequence joins TRBV6-5 and TRBJ2-7, with 11 bases identical to TRBD2. Losses at the gene ends were 6 bases for V and 7 bases for J; bases not matched to a gene: 11. The CDR3 is made up of 15 amino acids. Germline assignment: CDR1 MNHEY and CDR2 SVGAGI. CDR3 protein: CASRSLAGVKVEQYF. DNA of the CDR3: TGTGCCAGCAGATCACTAGCGGGAGTCAAGGTTGAGCAGTACTTC.

CDR3 coding DNA: TGTGCCAGCAGCCGAGGACTAGCGGGCTCCTACGAGCAGTACTTC. Amino acids: CASSRGLAGSYEQYF. The chain joins TRBV3-1 (or the pseudogene TRBV3-2) to TRBJ2-7, with TRBD2 matching over 11 bases. This CDR3 contains 15 residues. Per germline, CDR1 LGHDT and CDR2 YNNKEL (reference sequence). V shed 4 bases and J 0 bases; nucleotides not matched to a gene: 2.

In regard to this clone: This sample includes further DNA sequences coding for the same CDR3. This chain connects TRBV7-2 to TRBJ1-2, with TRBD1 identical over 11 bases. Trimming took 3 bases from V and 7 from J; bases not matched to a gene: 4. This CDR3 contains 14 residues. Germline CDR1 is SGHTA and CDR2 is FQGNSA. The CDR3 sequence: CASSFRDRGVGYTF. For the CDR3, the DNA is TGTGCCAGCAGCTTCCGGGACAGGGGGGTTGGCTACACCTTC.

The J gene is TRBJ2-7, the V gene TRBV5-6, with 8 bases that match TRBD2. Germline assignment: CDR1 SGHDT and CDR2 YYEEEE. J gave up 5 bases and V 0 bases, and 4 bases lay outside the gene matches. The CDR3 covers 14 residues. The CDR3 DNA reads as TGTGCCAGCAGCTTGGGACTAGCGTCAAACGAGCAGTACTTC. Its protein product is CASSLGLASNEQYF. The full variable domain, rest sourced from reference TRBV5-6 and TRBJ2-7, is DAGVTQSPTHLIKTRGQQVTLRCSPKSGHDTVSWYQQALGQGPQFIFQYYEEEERQRGNFPDRFSGHQFPNYSSELNVNALLLGDSALYLCASSLGLASNEQYFGPGTRLTVT.